These 20 T cell receptor beta chains were all obtained from the same sample, sequenced in a study of post-analysis software for immune sequencing data. Study-wide points: The study found TRBV5-6, TRBV5-1 and TRBV20-1 among a few TRBV segments more frequent in patients than controls.

The TCR beta cDNA libraries carried unique molecular identifiers. From the PCR reads, TCRdb called clonotypes with MiXCR, one entry per CDR3 protein. Found here are hundreds of thousands of distinct CDR3 sequences, roughly three fifths of them singletons; the top ten hold about 11%. Their target antigens are unknown. The sample consisted of blood. The receptor set was obtained from a girl aged 2 to 10 with multiple sclerosis.

The chain carries TRBV7-8 and TRBJ2-5, with 9 positions matching TRBD2. The DNA end lines up better with TRBJ2-7; the J call may be wrong. Germline V gives CDR1 SGHVS, CDR2 FQNEAQ. This CDR3 region has 14 residues. The CDR3 loop is CASSLAGAGGEQYF. The CDR3, as DNA: TGTGCCAGCAGCTTAGCGGGAGCGGGAGGCGAGCAGTACTTC.

The chain is built from TRBV6-5 and TRBJ2-7; D gene uncertain. The V end lost 4 bases, the J end lost 0 bases, and 13 bases lay between the germline ends. Looked up from germline, CDR1 is MNHEY and CDR2 is SVGAGI. The CDR3 runs to 15 residues. CDR3 bases: TGTGCCAGCAGTTCCCGACTCCGGAGCTCCTACGAGCAGTACTTC. Protein: CASSSRLRSSYEQYF.

The table lists this clonotype with many counts. The rearrangement uses TRBV5-1 and TRBJ2-1; tentative D call: TRBD1 (7 bases). V lost 0 bases and J lost 6, with 10 bases in between. The CDR3 covers 14 residues. The germline V gene has CDR1 SGHRS and CDR2 YFSETQ. The CDR3 DNA reads as TGCGCCAGCAGCTTGGGACAGGGAGGCAATGAGCAGTTCTTC. This gives the protein CASSLGQGGNEQFF.

The chain employs TRBV12-3 or TRBV12-4 and TRBJ2-7; a weak D match, TRBD1 (5 bases). This CDR3 is built from 14 residues. Trimming stripped 3 bases from V and 7 bases from J, with 16 bases between. The CDR3 DNA reads as TGTGCCAGCAGTTTCCTCCAGGGTACGGATGAGCAGTACTTC. Translating it yields CASSFLQGTDEQYF.

This sequence joins TRBV30 and TRBJ2-3, with D unresolved. Germline CDR1 GTSNPN, CDR2 SVGIG (reference sequence). V was shortened by 0 bases and J by 5 bases, with 0 bases between the two germline ends. The CDR3 is 10 amino acids. This chain's CDR3 is CAWSVDTQYF. CDR3 coding DNA: TGTGCCTGGAGTGTAGATACGCAGTATTTT.

The genes are TRBV20-1 and TRBJ2-3, with a weak D call TRBD1 (6 bases). This CDR3 contains 15 residues. Germline CDR1 and CDR2: DFQATT and SNEGSKA (reference sequence). CDR3 protein: CSHSKGDTSTDTQYF. The CDR3 DNA sequence: TGCAGCCATTCTAAGGGGGACACGAGCACAGATACGCAGTATTTT.

The chain couples TRBV2 to TRBJ2-1; D tentatively fits TRBD1 or TRBD2 (5 bases each). Between the trimmed V and J ends, which lost 3 bases and 14 bases, there was a span of 11 bases. The germline V gene has CDR1 SNHLY and CDR2 FYNNEI. The CDR3 is made up of 11 amino acids. CDR3 sequence (DNA): TGTGCCAGCAGTGAGGGGCAGGAGGAGTTCTTC. Residues: CASSEGQEEFF.

CDR3: CASSSGGHYNEQFF. The CDR3 DNA reads as TGTGCCAGCAGTTCGGGGGGGCATTACAATGAGCAGTTCTTC. The chain joins TRBV6-5 to TRBJ2-1; 8 bases are shared with TRBD2. Germline CDR1 reads MNHEY; CDR2 reads SVGAGI. The J segment lost 4 bases and the V segment lost 4 bases, leaving 3 bases of the junction unmatched. This CDR3 is built from 14 residues.

This clonotype was counted only a few times. The rearrangement uses TRBV5-1 and TRBJ2-7; D may be TRBD1 (7 bases). Trimming shortened V by 4 bases and J by 7 bases, and 18 bases separated the two germline ends. The CDR3 runs to 14 residues. Per the germline V gene, CDR1 is SGHRS and CDR2 is YFSETQ. In DNA, the CDR3 is TGCGCCAGCAGCAGGGGGGACAGAGGTCGGGAGCAGTACTTC. The encoded protein is CASSRGDRGREQYF.

The V call is TRBV25-1, the J call TRBJ1-6; the D gene is possibly TRBD1 (6 bases). V lost 2 bases and J 8 bases, leaving 7 bases between the germline ends. The germline gives CDR1 MGHDK, CDR2 SYGVNS. This CDR3 comprises 13 residues. The CDR3 loop reads CASSEQGYSPLHF. The CDR3, as DNA: TGTGCCAGCAGTGAACAGGGGTATTCACCCCTCCACTTT.

This clonotype has just a few counts. The chain is built from TRBV7-8 and TRBJ2-3; D call uncertain. The CDR3 is made up of 14 amino acids. Per germline, CDR1 SGHVS and CDR2 FQNEAQ. V was cut by 6 bases and J by 6 bases, with 16 bases left in between. The CDR3 nucleotides read TGTGCCAGCAGATCGACCCGCCAAGTGGATACGCAGTATTTT. Amino acid sequence: CASRSTRQVDTQYF.

The chain is built from TRBV11-2 and TRBJ2-3; 9 bases align to TRBD2. Trimming took 3 bases from V and 1 from J; bases not matched to a gene: 2. CDR1 SGHAT and CDR2 FQNNGV come from the germline V gene. The CDR3 is 15 residues long. CDR3 region: CASSFVAGGTDTQYF. The CDR3 DNA is TGTGCCAGCAGCTTTGTAGCGGGGGGCACAGATACGCAGTATTTT.

The V and J genes are TRBV5-1 and TRBJ2-7, with a tentative D call TRBD1 (5 bases). The CDR3 extends over 14 amino acids. CDR1 is SGHRS and CDR2 is YFSETQ in the germline V gene. Trimming cost V 4 bases and J 2 bases, with 13 bases left between them. The CDR3 DNA is TGCGCCAGCAGCGAAGACAGAAAAACCTACGAGCAGTACTTC. It codes for CASSEDRKTYEQYF.

There are a few counts of this clonotype. This chain links TRBV29-1 with TRBJ2-1, with D perhaps matching TRBD2 (6 bases). Per germline, CDR1 SQVTM and CDR2 ANQGSEA. V dropped 3 bases and J dropped 2 bases, with 14 bases sitting between them. This CDR3 has 15 residues. The CDR3 reads CSVEIRGKTYNEQFF. In nucleotides, the CDR3 is TGCAGCGTTGAGATCCGCGGGAAGACCTACAATGAGCAGTTCTTC.

V gene TRBV5-1 combines with J gene TRBJ1-6; D is possibly TRBD1 (5 bases). The CDR3 loop spans 16 amino acids. Trimming removed 0 bases at V and 4 bases at J, with 11 bases between. In germline, CDR1 is SGHRS, CDR2 YFSETQ. The CDR3 DNA follows: TGCGCCAGCAGCTTGGATGACAGTCTGTATAATTCACCCCTCCACTTT. As protein: CASSLDDSLYNSPLHF.

The chain links TRBV2 to TRBJ2-3; a weak D match, TRBD1 (6 bases). From germline, CDR1 is SNHLY and CDR2 FYNNEI. V lost 4 bases, J lost 6 bases, and 14 bases lay in between. The CDR3 contains 14 residues. The chain's CDR3 is CASSAGASVDTQYF. The CDR3 coding sequence is TGTGCCAGCAGTGCAGGGGCCTCCGTCGATACGCAGTATTTT.

V and J are TRBV3-1 and TRBJ2-5; tentatively, D is TRBD1 (6 bases). The CDR3 has 16 residues. Germline V gene lookup returns CDR1 LGHDT and CDR2 YNNKEL (reference sequence). Trimming cost V 4 bases and J 5 bases, with 20 bases left between them. This chain's CDR3 is CASSLRGGQWGETQYF. The DNA for the CDR3 is TGTGCCAGCAGCCTCAGGGGCGGTCAATGGGGCGAGACCCAGTACTTC.

A few counts support this clonotype. The chain links TRBV20-1 to TRBJ2-3; 7 bases line up with TRBD2. Germline assignment: CDR1 DFQATT and CDR2 SNEGSKA (reference sequence). The CDR3 length is 15 residues. V dropped 5 bases and J dropped 4; count of bases not matched to a gene: 12. The CDR3 sequence: CSAARSAGVADTQYF. The CDR3, as DNA: TGCAGTGCTGCTCGCAGTGCGGGAGTTGCAGATACGCAGTATTTT.

This clonotype was counted a few times. The V and J genes are TRBV15 and TRBJ1-5; D is perhaps TRBD1 (5 bases). This CDR3 has 16 amino acids. Germline V lookup: CDR1 LNHNV, CDR2 YYDKDF (reference sequence). V was shortened by 4 bases and J by 4 bases, with 17 bases between the two germline ends. The CDR3: CATSITGLRGNQPQHF. In nucleotides, the CDR3 is TGTGCCACCAGCATCACGGGACTCCGTGGTAATCAGCCCCAGCATTTT.

The chain joins TRBV5-1 to TRBJ2-5, with D possibly being TRBD1 (5 bases). CDR3 length: 16 amino acids. The ends were cut back, 0 bases at V and 4 bases at J, with 16 bases in the middle. The germline V gene has CDR1 SGHRS and CDR2 YFSETQ. Here the CDR3 reads CASSLESAGIGETQYF. Here the CDR3 DNA reads TGCGCCAGCAGCTTGGAATCGGCAGGGATAGGAGAGACCCAGTACTTC.